This record looks at one TCR beta chain sequence and its context. The antigen is not known. Libraries were prepared by immunoSEQ multiplex PCR; TCRdb keeps only in-frame clonotypes and omits some of them. The sample has 130,000 to 150,000 clones, roughly 91% seen once. CDR1 is SGHRS, CDR2 YFSETQ, per germline. The CDR3 sequence is 14 residues long. The ends were cut back, 4 bases at V and 4 bases at J, with 14 bases in the middle. This entry belongs to a study of T cell responses to AZD1222 COVID-19 vaccine. Study-level background: Second-dose groups at about 4 or about 12 weeks were pooled. Findings and caveats of the study: Clonal diversity may have been underestimated, and the donors were mostly white British, with more females than males. Regions 160-218 and 743-854 dominated among vaccine-associated CD4 TCRs spanning spike.

Sequences were derived from peripheral blood, sampled on day 0 of AZD1222 vaccination. This receptor was identified in an adult in good health. The chain combines TRBV5-1 with TRBJ1-2, with D hard to call. The CDR3 protein is CASSADRQIYGYTF. The CDR3 DNA is TGCGCCAGCAGCGCGGACCGACAAATCTATGGCTACACCTTC.